Listed here are 7 T cell receptor beta chains from one sample, sequenced in a study of T-cell memory formation after mild COVID-19. Each CDR3 protein is one row after TCRdb ran MiXCR on the 5' RACE reads. The sample holds about 12,000 distinct CDR3 sequences; about 15% are singletons and the top ten take about 55%. Sample: PBMCs or a T cell subset sorted from them (not recorded which). The receptors stem from a young man who had mild COVID-19 (a few samples of this study predate the infection). Cell type and time point are not known.

The chain has TRBV25-1 and TRBJ2-3, with D uncertain. The CDR3 consists of 13 residues. Between the trimmed V and J ends, which lost 7 bases and 3 bases, there was a span of 11 bases. Germline V gene lookup returns CDR1 MGHDK and CDR2 SYGVNS. The CDR3 spells CASTLTGTDTQYF. The DNA for the CDR3 is TGTGCCAGCACCCTGACTGGTACAGATACGCAGTATTTT.

This clonotype was recorded a few times. The chain carries TRBV7-2 and TRBJ1-5; D is uncertain. The CDR3 has 14 residues. V was trimmed by 4 bases and J by 7 bases, leaving 14 bases between them. Germline CDR1 reads SGHTA; CDR2 reads FQGNSA. CDR3 protein: CASSSPGRAQPQHF. CDR3 nucleotide sequence: TGTGCCAGCAGCTCCCCGGGAAGGGCGCAGCCCCAGCATTTT. The full variable domain, in which reference TRBV7-2 and TRBJ1-5 provide the parts outside the CDR3, is GAGVSQSPSNKVTEKGKDVELRCDPISGHTALYWYRQSLGQGLEFLIYFQGNSAPDKSGLPSDRFSAERTGGSVSTLTIQRTQQEDSAVYLCASSSPGRAQPQHFGDGTRLSIL.

The chain has TRBV12-3 or TRBV12-4 and TRBJ1-1; no clear D gene. CDR3 length: 14 residues. V lost 3 bases and J 0 bases, leaving 8 bases between the germline ends. The DNA of the CDR3 is TGTGCCAGCAGTTTCGGGCAGTTGAACACTGAAGCTTTCTTT. It translates to CASSFGQLNTEAFF.

This clonotype was recorded at least ten times. The chain employs TRBV20-1 and TRBJ2-5; D unresolved. Trimming removed 0 bases from V and 3 bases from J, with 11 bases in between. Germline CDR1 is DFQATT and CDR2 is SNEGSKA (reference sequence). This CDR3 is built from 14 residues. The CDR3: CSARDMGIEETQYF. The CDR3, as DNA: TGCAGTGCTAGAGATATGGGGATAGAAGAGACCCAGTACTTC.

This clonotype occurred many times. This chain joins TRBV6-5 and TRBJ2-2, with D perhaps TRBD1 (5 bases). Per germline, CDR1 MNHEY and CDR2 SVGAGI. Trimming took 2 bases from V and 4 from J, leaving 11 bases between them. The CDR3 loop spans 15 amino acids. Here the CDR3 reads CASSYGVRATGELFF. CDR3 sequence (DNA): TGTGCCAGCAGTTACGGCGTCAGGGCCACCGGGGAGCTGTTTTTT.

In its sample, this clonotype was seen many times. The CDR3 DNA sequence: TGCGCCAGCAGCCAAGATACAGGAACCTACGAGCAGTACTTC. Protein sequence: CASSQDTGTYEQYF. V usage is TRBV4-1 and J usage is TRBJ2-7; weak D call: TRBD1 (5 bases). The CDR3 has 14 amino acids. The germline gives CDR1 MGHRA, CDR2 YSYEKL. The ends were cut back, 0 bases at V and 2 bases at J, with 8 bases in the middle.

The chain uses TRBV7-2 and TRBJ2-1; D not resolved. V lost 7 bases and J 4 bases, leaving 17 bases between the germline ends. Germline assignment: CDR1 SGHTA and CDR2 FQGNSA. This CDR3 region has 15 residues. The chain's CDR3 is CASTPTGGRYNEQFF. CDR3 DNA: TGTGCCAGCACCCCTACGGGTGGACGATACAATGAGCAGTTCTTC.